Described below is a single T cell receptor (beta chain) sequence and its context. What antigen it recognizes has not been identified. Base qualities are missing; no much larger clone stands one base away. The same CDR3 is also encoded by other DNA sequences in this sample. The data were taken from a study of cytomegalovirus exposure and HLA in healthy donors (dated by TCRdb to about 2017). The study in broad terms: In an earlier analysis of roughly 590 of the donors, approximately 300 Gb of sequence data and some 120 million unique TCR beta sequences from about 190 million T cells were reported. An early release covering over 500 HLA-typed donors comprised 300 to 350 gigabases of sequencing data and roughly 85 million unique TCR sequences. Of the 350 to 450 genotyped donors, roughly 85% fell in the genetic ancestry cluster associated with self-reported Caucasian donors. The study aimed to test whether cataloging public T cell receptors could reveal signatures of past pathogen exposure. Using immunosequencing, the study profiled T cell repertoires from about 620 subjects and related those repertoires to cytomegalovirus serostatus. In addition to the first cohort of 666 subjects, a separate validation cohort of under 150 different subjects was used. To predict cytomegalovirus infection status, the study combined high-throughput TCR immunosequencing, statistical association of individual TCRs with disease status, and machine learning. In a later analysis, previously published TCR beta repertoires from 550 to 750 donors were re-analyzed and high-resolution HLA genotyping was added so that TCR occurrence patterns could be studied. In the later analysis, no new phenotypic data were used to find candidate immune exposures; instead, reliance was placed on TCR beta sequences and their occurrence across donors. An earlier analysis of 587 of the donors applied high-throughput TCR beta sequencing to assess whether each TCR beta V gene segment acted as functional or pseudogenic. Alongside the repertoire data, information on donor age, sex, ethnicity and CMV serostatus was compiled. A later genetic analysis used genome-wide SNP genotypes for about three fifths of the 666 donors, treating that subset as a discovery cohort. All discovery cohort repertoires had been generated on a single sequencing platform. HLA typing covered class I and class II loci at four-digit resolution. Typing coverage differed by locus: A, B, C, DRB1 and DQB1 were typed in about 629-640 donors, DQA1 in about 560, DPA1 in 600 to 610, and DPB1 in 472. Roughly five DR-DQ haplotypes were treated as single units for association and clustering because of strong linkage in the cohort. Across 300 to 500 genotyped donors of the cohort, an average of 235,054 unique TCR beta nucleotide sequences per donor were sequenced, and 15% to 20% of those sequences were non-productive.

Findings and caveats that apply to the study as a whole: A further reported finding was that TCR beta sequences accurately predicted the HLA-A and HLA-B alleles for most subjects in the first cohort. According to a later analysis, parvovirus B19, influenza, CMV and Epstein-Barr virus appeared linked to several top co-occurrence clusters. Because the 87-base-pair reads could not distinguish some IMGT-functional V segments, including TRBV6-2 and TRBV6-3, those segments were excluded. It was suggested by the authors that the approach could potentially be generalized to other disease states and immunological phenotypes. Specific HLA alleles were associated with 18,000 or so TCR beta sequences at a false discovery rate of 0.05 in a later analysis. For the cohort, immune exposure information was limited to CMV serostatus. Only TCR beta chains were sequenced in this cohort, and the absence of alpha or paired-chain data limited detectable features. In a later analysis, HLA-associated TCR beta chains showed more clonal expansion and lower generation probabilities than non-associated chains that were equally common. According to a later analysis, most CMV-associated TCR beta chains appeared to be HLA-restricted, and the HLA associations seemed to be driven largely by CMV exposure. A later genetic analysis associated a missense DCLRE1C variant with V-gene and J-gene trimming of TCR beta chains, and an independent cohort replicated the association. A later analysis found that TCR association rates varied across HLA loci, with DRB1 alleles showing the most associated TCRs and HLA-C alleles the fewest. Because some donors lacked HLA typing at each locus, the association tests relied only on the typed subset. Across donors, most TCR sequences were observed very rarely, whereas some public TCRs were present in many individuals. According to a later genetic analysis, donors in an Asian-associated ancestry cluster had fewer N-insertions in productive TCRs than the roughly 660-donor mean. A cluster of highly shared sequence variants was judged likely to be a technical artifact of the sequencing pipeline. Strong co-occurrence of HLA alleles, especially DR and DQ, made assigning TCR associations to individual alleles difficult. Because counts were too low, about 15 rarely observed V segments, including chromosome 9 orphons, were left out of the earlier analysis of some 600 of the donors. Sequencing depth was assumed to be roughly uniform across donors in the presence/absence analyses, though that assumption may not hold. In both the original and validation cohorts, the classifier was reported to diagnose cytomegalovirus status with high specificity and sensitivity. Correlated functional status among segregating V segments might reflect linkage disequilibrium, but an unknown experimental factor could not be ruled out. In an earlier analysis of 500 to 650 of the donors, most TCR beta V segments appeared in productive rearrangements about 90% or about 30% of the time, broadly matching IMGT annotations. A few of the identified cytomegalovirus-associated TCR beta chains were confirmed in vitro to be specific for cytomegalovirus antigens. The study gave a list of over 150 TCR beta chains associated with cytomegalovirus.

V is cut by 2 bases and J by 5 bases, and the space between the germline ends is 6 bases. CDR1 MNHNS and CDR2 SASEGT were looked up in the germline V gene. Including the terminal cysteine and phenylalanine, the CDR3 comprises 13 residues. Kept here is only the CDR3 DNA, which spans 39 bases and is read in frame from base 1. The library relied on the immunoSEQ multiplex PCR assay. For the multiplex PCR, a mixture combining 60 forward primers for TCR Vbeta segments and 13 reverse primers for TCR Jbeta segments was used. Amplification of the CDR3 region of rearranged TCR beta genes was performed with a multiplex PCR assay on genomic DNA. Amplified TCR beta libraries were sequenced as 87-base-pair reads on the Illumina HiSeq System. For the original study's pipeline: Across the 640 or so repertoires, a later analysis counted 78 million or so unique TCR beta chains, 9.5 million to 13 million of which were shared by at least two donors. Raw reads were error-corrected and collapsed into unique sequences by a nearest-neighbor algorithm in which closely related sequences were merged to remove PCR and sequencing errors. CDR3 sequences were aligned to IMGT reference sequences to assign V, D and J gene segments. For a sequence to be retained, a match of at least six nucleotides was required to both a V gene segment and a J gene segment. Rearrangements were called productive when the CDR3 lacked stop codons and stayed in frame with V and J; all others were non-productive. Following IMGT convention, CDR3 was defined as the stretch from the second conserved V-encoded cysteine up to the conserved J-encoded phenylalanine. Sequences without an unambiguous match to a single V gene segment were excluded from the earlier analysis of approximately 600 of the donors. An earlier analysis of 587 of the donors called V segments functional above 56.7% productive rearrangements and segregating when the between-donor standard deviation exceeded 5%. A statistical classification framework was built for diagnosing cytomegalovirus status from the catalog of TCR beta chain sequences. V and J gene assignment, in a later analysis, came from comparing TCR nucleotide sequences with IMGT/GENE-DB human TR gene sequences. In a later analysis, CDR3 sequences and most-parsimonious VDJ recombination scenarios were assigned using the TCRdist pipeline. In a later analysis, each TCR beta chain was defined by its CDR3 amino acid sequence together with its V-gene family, and reads lacking a unique V-gene family were excluded. A later analysis removed 592 highly shared, low-generation-probability nucleotide sequences to deal with suspected cross-contamination and a sequencing artifact. In a later analysis, a clonal expansion index for each public chain was calculated from normalized within-repertoire ranks of inferred template counts. In a later analysis, generation probabilities were computed using a VDJ recombination model fitted to out-of-frame rearrangements, and the results were checked against IGoR. In a later analysis, TCR-TCR, TCR-HLA and TCR-CMV co-occurrence was scored with hypergeometric tests, and a repertoire-size bias correction was applied to TCR pairs. In a later analysis, false discovery rates were estimated by permuting HLA or CMV assignments 20 times. In a later analysis, co-occurring TCRs were grouped using DBSCAN, and TCRdist sequence similarity was added for clustering within HLA-allele-positive subsets. For co-occurrence clustering, repertoires with fewer than 30,000 or more than 120,000 public chains were excluded, along with a handful of repertoires with anomalous nucleotide sharing. TCRdb obtained this table from immuneACCESS and retained in-frame rearrangements with V and J assigned. These tables miss some clones; where compared with another copy, unresolved V genes account for less than half of the shortfall, and the remainder is unexplained. V and J calls and clone size are copied from that table; D and trimming were computed from the DNA. The sample contains over 150,000 clones, over 70% of them found a single time. The ten largest clones represent roughly 2.2% of the sample.

The cohort consisted of 666 healthy bone marrow donors. Cohort members were all nominally healthy when sampled, although unrecorded immune exposures were likely present. The donor was CMV seronegative and belonged to the group of over 350 seronegative cohort members. A peripheral blood sample was collected from each donor, and TCR beta sequencing was performed on peripheral blood mononuclear cells. Genomic DNA extraction from the blood cell samples was performed with the Qiagen DNeasy Blood Extraction Kit. The specimen was PBMCs. This sequence originates from a man aged 30 to 39 in good health and CMV-seronegative. The sequence joins TRBV6-1 to TRBJ2-2; a tentative D call is TRBD1 (6 bases match). CDR3 region: CASSETGTGELFF. The sequenced DNA is TGTGCCAGCAGTGAAACAGGGACCGGGGAGCTGTTTTTT.